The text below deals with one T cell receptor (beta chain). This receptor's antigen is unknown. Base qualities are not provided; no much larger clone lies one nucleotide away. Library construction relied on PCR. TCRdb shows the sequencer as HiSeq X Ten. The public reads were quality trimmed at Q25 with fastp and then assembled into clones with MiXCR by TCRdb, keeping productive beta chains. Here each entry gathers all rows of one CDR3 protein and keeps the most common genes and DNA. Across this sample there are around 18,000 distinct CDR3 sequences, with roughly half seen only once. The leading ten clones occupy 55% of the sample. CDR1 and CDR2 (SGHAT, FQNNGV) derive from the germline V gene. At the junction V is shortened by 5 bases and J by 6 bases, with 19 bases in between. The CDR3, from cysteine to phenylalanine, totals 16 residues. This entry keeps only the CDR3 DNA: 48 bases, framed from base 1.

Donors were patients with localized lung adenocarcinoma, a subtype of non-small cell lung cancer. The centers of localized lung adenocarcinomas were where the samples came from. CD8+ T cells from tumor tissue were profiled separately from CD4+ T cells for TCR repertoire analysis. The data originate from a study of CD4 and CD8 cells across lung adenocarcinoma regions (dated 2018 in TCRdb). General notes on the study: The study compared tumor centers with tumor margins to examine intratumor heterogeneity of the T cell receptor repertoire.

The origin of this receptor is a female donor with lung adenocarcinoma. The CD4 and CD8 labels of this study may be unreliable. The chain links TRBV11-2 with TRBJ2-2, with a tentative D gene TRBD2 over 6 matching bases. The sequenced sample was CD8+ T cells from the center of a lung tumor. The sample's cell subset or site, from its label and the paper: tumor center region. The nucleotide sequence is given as TGTGCCAGCAGCCCCAGTGGGAGGATAGGGGCCGGGGAGCTGTTTTTT. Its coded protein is CASSPSGRIGAGELFF. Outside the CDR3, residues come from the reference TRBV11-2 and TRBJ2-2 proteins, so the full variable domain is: EAGVAQSPRYKIIEKRQSVAFWCNPISGHATLYWYQQILGQGPKLLIQFQNNGVVDDSQLPKDRFSAERLKGVDSTLKIQPAKLEDSAVYLCASSPSGRIGAGELFFGEGSRLTVL.